The 26 T cell receptor beta chains below all came from one sample that was sequenced in a study of blood T cell repertoires in COVID-19 (dated by TCRdb to 2019 to 2021). Libraries were constructed by the immunoSEQ multiplex PCR assay. TCRdb carries this immuneACCESS record with in-frame sequences only. Its versions omit some clonotypes, under half of them owing to an unresolved V gene in the studies checked, with the rest unexplained. This sample has approximately 86,000 clones in its table, and around three quarters of those were observed once. The ten largest clones represent approximately 10% of the sample. The sample consisted of peripheral blood. Every receptor here comes from an older woman with acute or convalescent COVID-19.

The chain combines TRBV12-5 with TRBJ2-1; tentative D call: TRBD2 (6 bases). Trimming pared 1 base from V and 4 bases from J, leaving 11 bases between. CDR3 length equals 15 residues. The germline gives CDR1 LGHNT, CDR2 FRNRAP. DNA for the CDR3: TGTGCTAGTGGTTTGGAAGGACTACCGTACAATGAGCAGTTCTTC. Translating it yields CASGLEGLPYNEQFF.

The V gene is TRBV11-2, the J gene TRBJ2-3; 14 bases match TRBD2. Germline-derived CDR1 and CDR2 are SGHAT and FQNNGV. J was trimmed by 4 bases and V by 8 bases; bases with no gene match: 8. CDR3 length equals 16 residues. In DNA form, the CDR3 reads TGTGCCAGCCAAGATCCGGGACTAGCGGGAGCAGATACGCAGTATTTT. It is translated as CASQDPGLAGADTQYF.

V usage is TRBV13 and J usage is TRBJ2-5, with TRBD2 as a possible D gene (7 bases). V was cut by 4 bases and J by 3 bases, with 15 bases left in between. Germline V gene sequence: CDR1 PRHDT, CDR2 FYEKMQ (reference sequence). The length of the CDR3 is 15 residues. The CDR3 DNA reads TGTGCCAGCAGCTCCCGAAGGGGGAGGGAAGAGACCCAGTACTTC. It is translated as CASSSRRGREETQYF. Filled out from reference TRBV13 and TRBJ2-5, the complete variable domain reads AAGVIQSPRHLIKEKRETATLKCYPIPRHDTVYWYQQGPGQDPQFLISFYEKMQSDKGSIPDRFSAQQFSDYHSELNMSSLELGDSALYFCASSSRRGREETQYFGPGTRLLVL.

V gene TRBV9 combines with J gene TRBJ2-1; D remains unclear. Looked up from germline, CDR1 is SGDLS and CDR2 is YYNGEE. Trimming pared 3 bases from V and 7 bases from J, leaving 14 bases between. The CDR3 sequence is 14 residues long. The chain's CDR3 is CASSAELFGNEQFF. The CDR3 DNA follows: TGTGCCAGCAGCGCCGAACTTTTTGGTAATGAGCAGTTCTTC.

The chain's CDR3 is CASSQDLAGGVGELFF. CDR3 nucleotides: TGTGCCAGCAGCCAAGATTTAGCGGGAGGGGTCGGGGAGCTGTTTTTT. The chain joins TRBV4-2 to TRBJ2-2; 11 bases fit TRBD2. CDR3 length: 16 amino acids. The J segment lost 7 bases and the V segment lost 0 bases, leaving 4 bases of the junction unmatched. Germline CDR1 and CDR2: LGHNA and YNFKEQ.

This clone was detected only a few times. The rearrangement joins TRBV7-2 to TRBJ1-2; 11 nucleotides align to TRBD1. The germline CDR1 and CDR2 sequences are SGHTA and FQGNSA. The CDR3 totals 13 residues. The V segment lost 6 bases and the J segment 8 bases; nucleotides outside the gene matches: 5. CDR3 amino acids: CASRRTGGWGYTF. As DNA, the CDR3 is TGTGCCAGCAGGAGGACAGGGGGCTGGGGCTACACCTTC.

The chain couples TRBV9 to TRBJ1-6; D call uncertain. Germline-derived CDR1 and CDR2 are SGDLS and YYNGEE. CDR3 length equals 13 residues. Trimming removed 0 bases from V and 8 bases from J, with 6 bases in between. In nucleotides, the CDR3 is TGTGCCAGCAGCGTAGTTCCTGATTCACCCCTCCACTTT. It encodes CASSVVPDSPLHF.

V usage is TRBV5-1 and J usage is TRBJ2-7, with 9 bases matching TRBD1. The CDR3 consists of 15 residues. Germline-derived CDR1 and CDR2 are SGHRS and YFSETQ. The V and J ends lost 4 bases and 5 bases, in that order; junction bases with no gene match: 10. The CDR3 nucleotides are TGCGCCAGCAGCACCTTTCCGGGACAGGGCCACGAGCAGTACTTC. It yields the protein CASSTFPGQGHEQYF.

The chain uses TRBV11-2 and TRBJ2-5; D is possibly TRBD1 (5 bases). Trimming took off 2 bases at V and 5 bases at J, with 12 bases between the two ends. The V gene's germline CDR1 is SGHAT and CDR2 FQNNGV. The CDR3 is 14 amino acids. Here the CDR3 reads CASSLIRGQETQYF. The CDR3 DNA follows: TGTGCCAGCAGCTTAATAAGGGGCCAGGAGACCCAGTACTTC.

The chain carries TRBV28 and TRBJ1-2, with TRBD1 matching 7 bases. V dropped 6 bases and J dropped 4; count of bases not matched to a gene: 5. The CDR3 extends over 13 amino acids. Germline loops: CDR1 MDHEN, CDR2 SYDVKM. CDR3 loop: CASREQGTYGYTF. For the CDR3, the DNA is TGTGCCAGCAGAGAACAGGGGACCTATGGCTACACCTTC.

This rearrangement joins TRBV9 to TRBJ2-1; 8 bases fit TRBD2. Germline V gene data show CDR1 as SGDLS and CDR2 as YYNGEE. The CDR3 has 15 amino acids. V was pared by 0 bases and J by 10 bases, with 9 bases of the junction left unmatched. CDR3 region: CASSVAGGEVDEQFF. CDR3 DNA sequence: TGTGCCAGCAGCGTAGCCGGGGGGGAGGTGGACGAGCAGTTCTTC. The variable domain in full, completed from reference TRBV9 and TRBJ2-1, reads DSGVTQTPKHLITATGQRVTLRCSPRSGDLSVYWYQQSLDQGLQFLIQYYNGEERAKGNILERFSAQQFPDLHSELNLSSLELGDSALYFCASSVAGGEVDEQFFGPGTRLTVL.

This clone was counted only a few times. This chain uses TRBV10-3 with TRBJ1-2; D call uncertain. Germline CDR1 is ENHRY and CDR2 is SYGVKD. The germline V and J ends were trimmed by 4 bases and 2 bases, with 8 bases remaining between them. This CDR3 is built from 13 residues. The CDR3 DNA sequence: TGTGCCATCAGTGCTATCCACAACTATGGCTACACCTTC. It encodes CAISAIHNYGYTF.

The chain is built from TRBV25-1 and TRBJ1-2; no clear D gene. The CDR3 totals 15 residues. In germline, CDR1 is MGHDK, CDR2 SYGVNS. With 1 base removed from V and 5 bases from J, the gap between germline ends came to 14 bases. CDR3 sequence (DNA): TGTGCCAGCAGTGAATCCCTAGGAGTCGGGTATGGCTACACCTTC. Its translation: CASSESLGVGYGYTF.

The chain carries TRBV19 and TRBJ2-1; the match to TRBD1 covers 9 bases. V shed 4 bases, J shed 4 bases, and the junction held 2 bases outside the gene matches. CDR1 is LNHDA and CDR2 is SQIVND in the germline V gene (reference sequence). The CDR3 sequence is 14 residues long. CDR3 nucleotide sequence: TGTGCCAGTAGTAAAGGGACAGGGTACAATGAGCAGTTCTTC. Its protein product is CASSKGTGYNEQFF.

The chain combines TRBV19 with TRBJ1-4; no clear D gene. Per the germline V gene, CDR1 is LNHDA and CDR2 is SQIVND (reference sequence). The ends were cut back, 0 bases at V and 8 bases at J, with 13 bases in the middle. There are 15 residues in the CDR3. The CDR3 reads CASSIDIGGGEKLFF. The DNA for the CDR3 is TGTGCCAGTAGTATAGATATCGGCGGAGGGGAAAAACTGTTTTTT.

J is TRBJ1-1 and V is TRBV20-1; TRBD1 matches at 8 bases. The CDR3 is 14 amino acids. Unmatched junction bases numbered 7, after V lost 3 bases and J lost 4 bases. Per the germline V gene, CDR1 is DFQATT and CDR2 is SNEGSKA (reference sequence). CDR3 DNA sequence: TGCAGTGCTAGTGGACAGGGAAGATCCACTGAAGCTTTCTTT. Translation gives CSASGQGRSTEAFF.

This clone was observed a few times. The chain joins TRBV15 to TRBJ1-5, with 8 positions matching TRBD1. The germline CDR1 and CDR2 sequences are LNHNV and YYDKDF (reference sequence). J gave up 2 bases and V 3 bases, and 3 bases lay outside the gene matches. CDR3 size: 15 residues. Here the CDR3 reads CATSSEQGGNQPQHF. CDR3 sequence (DNA): TGTGCCACCAGCAGCGAACAGGGGGGCAATCAGCCCCAGCATTTT. Based on the CDR3 plus reference TRBV15 and TRBJ1-5, the full variable domain is DAMVIQNPRYQVTQFGKPVTLSCSQTLNHNVMYWYQQKSSQAPKLLFHYYDKDFNNEADTPDNFQSRRPNTSFCFLDIRSPGLGDTAMYLCATSSEQGGNQPQHFGDGTRLSIL.

The chain carries TRBV19 and TRBJ1-4; 7 bases align to TRBD1. Trimming removed 3 bases from V and 4 bases from J; junction bases left unmatched: 5. CDR1 LNHDA and CDR2 SQIVND come from the germline V gene (reference sequence). The CDR3 consists of 15 residues. CDR3 loop: CASSMAQGFNEKLFF. CDR3 in DNA: TGTGCCAGTAGTATGGCACAGGGGTTTAATGAAAAACTGTTTTTT.

This sequence joins TRBV5-4 and TRBJ2-7; TRBD2 matches 8 bases. The junction had 9 bases not matched to a gene; V was cut back by 4 bases and J by 0 bases. The CDR3 loop spans 16 amino acids. The V gene's germline CDR1 is SGHNT and CDR2 YYREEE (reference sequence). CDR3 nucleotides: TGTGCCAGCAGCCCTGAACTAGCGGCAGCCTCCTACGAGCAGTACTTC. Translating gives CASSPELAAASYEQYF.

The rearrangement links TRBV10-1 to TRBJ1-3, with 7 bases identical to TRBD1. CDR1 is WNHNN and CDR2 is SYGVQD in the germline V gene (reference sequence). V shed 7 bases and J 1 base; nucleotides not matched to a gene: 10. The CDR3 sequence is 16 residues long. The CDR3 sequence is CASTPPDRVSGNTIYF. The DNA of the CDR3 is TGCGCCAGCACTCCCCCAGACAGGGTGTCTGGAAACACCATATATTTT.

The chain has TRBV5-1 and TRBJ2-7; D is perhaps TRBD1 (6 bases). CDR1 is SGHRS and CDR2 is YFSETQ in the germline V gene. This CDR3 has 13 amino acids. V lost 1 base and J lost 5, with 10 bases in between. CDR3 sequence (DNA): TGCGCCAGCAGCTTGACAGGGCTAAACGAGCAGTACTTC. It yields the protein CASSLTGLNEQYF.

CDR3 in amino acids: CASSLEFAGVYEQYF. CDR3 bases: TGTGCCAGCAGCTTAGAGTTTGCGGGGGTTTACGAGCAGTACTTC. The V and J genes are TRBV11-2 and TRBJ2-7; 7 nucleotides agree with TRBD2. CDR3 size: 15 residues. V was clipped by 0 bases and J by 4 bases; unmatched bases: 6. Germline CDR1 is SGHAT and CDR2 is FQNNGV.

This clone has a single count. The CDR3 bases are TGTGCCAGCGTGACAGGGAGCTCCTACAATGAGCAGTTCTTC. Residues: CASVTGSSYNEQFF. The chain employs TRBV7-2 and TRBJ2-1; 7 positions match TRBD1. CDR1 SGHTA and CDR2 FQGNSA come from the germline V gene. The CDR3 runs 14 residues. V shed 8 bases and J 0 bases; nucleotides not matched to a gene: 4. Full variable domain (remainder filled in from reference TRBV7-2 and TRBJ2-1): GAGVSQSPSNKVTEKGKDVELRCDPISGHTALYWYRQSLGQGLEFLIYFQGNSAPDKSGLPSDRFSAERTGGSVSTLTIQRTQQEDSAVYLCASVTGSSYNEQFFGPGTRLTVL.

This chain links TRBV5-4 with TRBJ2-5; D ambiguous. CDR3 size: 14 residues. Germline CDR1 and CDR2: SGHNT and YYREEE (reference sequence). Deletions cut 4 bases from V and 2 bases from J, with 12 bases between. CDR3 sequence (DNA): TGTGCCAGCAGCCCCGTGGGCCGGCAAGAGACCCAGTACTTC. Its protein product is CASSPVGRQETQYF.

Only a few counts were recorded for this clone. The chain joins TRBV2 to TRBJ2-5; 10 positions match TRBD2. Germline V CDR1 and CDR2: SNHLY, FYNNEI. This CDR3 spans 18 amino acids. The V gene end was trimmed by 4 bases and the J gene end by 5 bases; junction bases not matched to a gene: 16. The chain's CDR3 is CASSVPSGGAAGLETQYF. CDR3 sequence (DNA): TGTGCCAGCAGTGTCCCTAGCGGGGGCGCCGCGGGTCTGGAGACCCAGTACTTC.

The V and J genes are TRBV7-8 and TRBJ2-5; 7 bases are shared with TRBD1. The CDR3 length is 15 residues. V lost 6 bases, J lost 5 bases, and 12 bases stayed unmatched. The germline V gene encodes CDR1 SGHVS and CDR2 FQNEAQ. The CDR3, as DNA: TGTGCCAGCAGACCCAACAGGGGCCTTCGGGAGACCCAGTACTTC. This translates into CASRPNRGLRETQYF.